The subject of this entry is one TCR beta chain. What it recognizes is unknown. These data belong to a study of shared clonotypes between healthy human individuals. General study points: Sampling included only blood; tissue repertoires likely differ. Naive subsets, compared against memory subsets, generally had larger estimated richness values.

Between the trimmed V and J ends, which lost 1 base and 7 bases, there was a span of 15 bases. Germline-derived CDR1 and CDR2 are SGHRS and YFSETQ. The CDR3 covers 14 residues. Samples underwent the assay at deep level. Genomic DNA of every subset was divided equally among multiple immunoSEQ plates. TCRdb's copy holds only in-frame clones and misses some; the assay was immunoSEQ multiplex PCR. The sample has some 2.1 million clones, 85% to 95% seen once; the top ten hold approximately 0.13%. The source material was naive CD4+ T cells sorted from blood. Subset described: CD45RA+ positively selected. The chain links TRBV5-1 to TRBJ2-7, with a weak D call TRBD1 (6 bases). The clonotype comes from a young man in good health. Here the CDR3 reads CASSLSGQAREQYF. As DNA, the CDR3 is TGCGCCAGCAGCTTGTCGGGACAAGCACGAGAGCAGTACTTC.